These 31 T cell receptor beta chains share one sample of origin, sequenced in a study of control samples from healthy donors and cancer patients. The repertoire was sequenced with immunoSEQ multiplex PCR; TCRdb's copy has only in-frame clones and lacks some. The top ten clones hold 3.5% to 4.5% of a sample with about 110,000 clones, 90% of them seen once. Sequencing used blood. These receptors originate from a human donor in good health. The donor label of this sample is uncertain.

The chain uses TRBV20-1 and TRBJ1-1; TRBD1 matches at 7 bases. Unmatched junction bases numbered 3, after V lost 6 bases and J lost 5 bases. The CDR3 covers 11 residues. CDR1 is DFQATT, CDR2 SNEGSKA, per germline (reference sequence). CDR3 sequence reads: CSATGETEAFF. DNA for the CDR3: TGCAGTGCCACAGGGGAGACTGAAGCTTTCTTT.

The chain joins TRBV3-1 (or the pseudogene TRBV3-2) to TRBJ2-7; tentatively, D is TRBD1 (6 bases). V was clipped by 0 bases and J by 7 bases, with 13 bases between them. CDR1 LGHDT and CDR2 YNNKEL come from the germline V gene (reference sequence). The CDR3 has 14 residues. The CDR3, as DNA: TGTGCCAGCAGCCAAGATACAGGGTCGGAGGAGCAGTACTTC. Amino acids: CASSQDTGSEEQYF.

The rearrangement joins TRBV19 to TRBJ1-5; 9 bases line up with TRBD1. With 6 bases clipped from V and 4 bases from J, the junction kept 7 bases outside the gene matches. Per the germline V gene, CDR1 is LNHDA and CDR2 is SQIVND (reference sequence). The CDR3 runs 15 residues. The DNA of the CDR3 is TGTGCCAGTAGCCCCTGGGACAGGGAGAATCAGCCCCAGCATTTT. This encodes CASSPWDRENQPQHF.

V and J are TRBV4-1 and TRBJ1-2; 8 nucleotides align to TRBD1. The ends lost 5 bases at V and 8 bases at J; junction bases unmatched: 7. This CDR3 contains 13 residues. Germline V gene lookup returns CDR1 MGHRA and CDR2 YSYEKL. Here the CDR3 reads CASSEDRVGGYTF. In DNA form, the CDR3 reads TGCGCCAGCAGCGAGGACAGGGTGGGGGGCTACACCTTC.

The chain recombines TRBV7-2 with TRBJ2-1; weak D call: TRBD2 (6 bases). The CDR3 is 12 residues long. CDR1 and CDR2 from the germline V gene are SGHTA and FQGNSA. V shed 5 bases and J shed 7 bases, with 9 bases lying between them. As DNA, the CDR3 is TGTGCCAGCAGCCGGACTAATAATGAGCAGTTCTTC. It encodes CASSRTNNEQFF.

The CDR3: CASSLSRPHPNQPQHF. In nucleotides, the CDR3 is TGTGCCAGCAGTTTATCGAGGCCTCACCCCAATCAGCCCCAGCATTTT. The chain is built from TRBV27 and TRBJ1-5; no reliable D call. Germline V gene lookup returns CDR1 MNHEY and CDR2 SMNVEV (reference sequence). The CDR3 covers 16 residues. Trimming took off 0 bases at V and 3 bases at J, with 12 bases between the two ends.

The chain joins TRBV7-2 to TRBJ2-7; no definite D call. The J call may be in error: the DNA end matches TRBJ2-5 better. The CDR3 runs to 13 residues. Germline CDR1 SGHTA, CDR2 FQGNSA. In DNA form, the CDR3 reads TGTGCCAGCAGCTTACAGGACCAAGAGACCCAGTACTTC. This codes for CASSLQDQETQYF.

V usage is TRBV7-8 and J usage is TRBJ2-7; 9 bases fit TRBD2. Germline CDR1 reads SGHVS; CDR2 reads FQNEAQ. The CDR3 is 14 residues long. Germline trimming cut 5 bases from V and 3 bases from J; bases unmatched to any gene: 5. The CDR3 nucleotides are TGTGCCAGCAGCGGCGGGGGGGCCTTCTACGAGCAGTACTTC. It yields the protein CASSGGGAFYEQYF.

The chain has TRBV10-3 and TRBJ1-3; 7 nucleotides agree with TRBD1. This CDR3 has 14 amino acids. With 7 bases clipped from V and 3 bases from J, the junction kept 6 bases outside the gene matches. Germline-derived CDR1 and CDR2 are ENHRY and SYGVKD. The CDR3 region has the DNA TGTGCCATCAATCGCCAGGGGGATGGAAACACCATATATTTT. It translates to CAINRQGDGNTIYF.

The genes are TRBV5-1 and TRBJ1-3; TRBD1 matches 7 bases. V shed 6 bases, J shed 0 bases, and the junction held 3 bases outside the gene matches. Germline V gene data show CDR1 as SGHRS and CDR2 as YFSETQ. The CDR3 covers 14 residues. The CDR3 reads CASKGQYSGNTIYF. As DNA, the CDR3 is TGCGCCAGCAAGGGACAGTACTCTGGAAACACCATATATTTT.

The chain combines TRBV6-1 with TRBJ2-1; 9 bases map to TRBD2. CDR3 length: 15 residues. Germline-derived CDR1 and CDR2 are MNHNS and SASEGT. V lost 2 bases, J lost 9 bases, and 8 bases stayed unmatched. Here the CDR3 DNA reads TGTGCCAGCAGTGAATTTGCGGGGGGGCGATCTGAGCAGTTCTTC. Translated: CASSEFAGGRSEQFF.

The chain is built from TRBV11-2 and TRBJ1-2, with D maybe TRBD1 (6 bases). This CDR3 spans 13 amino acids. Germline V lookup: CDR1 SGHAT, CDR2 FQNNGV. V was clipped by 7 bases and J by 4 bases, with 13 bases between them. CDR3 coding DNA: TGTGCCAGCACTCTACAGGGAACCTATGGCTACACCTTC. It encodes CASTLQGTYGYTF.

The chain recombines TRBV12-3 or TRBV12-4 with TRBJ1-2; D unclear. The CDR3 is 13 residues long. Trimming left V 5 bases short and J 4 bases short, with 11 bases between. The CDR3 loop reads CASSPLDSYGYTF. In DNA, the CDR3 is TGTGCCAGCAGTCCCCTGGATTCCTATGGCTACACCTTC.

CDR3: CASRDGTNYGYTF. Here the CDR3 DNA reads TGTGCCAGCAGGGATGGGACTAACTATGGCTACACCTTC. The V and J genes are TRBV28 and TRBJ1-2; D remains unclear. The germline V gene has CDR1 MDHEN and CDR2 SYDVKM. V dropped 6 bases and J dropped 0 bases, with 8 bases sitting between them. This CDR3 is 13 amino acids long.

This rearrangement joins TRBV15 to TRBJ2-3, with 8 bases lining up with TRBD2. V dropped 3 bases and J dropped 2; count of bases not matched to a gene: 1. The germline V gene encodes CDR1 LNHNV and CDR2 YYDKDF (reference sequence). The CDR3 is 14 residues long. The CDR3 protein is CATSSGGDTDTQYF. CDR3 DNA: TGTGCCACCAGCAGCGGGGGGGACACAGATACGCAGTATTTT.

Here the CDR3 DNA reads TGTGCCAGCAGCCGGTCCCGCATCGACAAAAACATTCAGTACTTC. Amino acids: CASSRSRIDKNIQYF. This chain connects TRBV5-5 to TRBJ2-4; D uncertain. CDR1 and CDR2 (germline): SGHKS, YYEKEE (reference sequence). CDR3 length: 15 amino acids. The V end was cut by 4 bases, the J end by 3 bases, with 14 bases between. Filled out from reference TRBV5-5 and TRBJ2-4, the complete variable domain reads DAGVTQSPTHLIKTRGQQVTLRCSPISGHKSVSWYQQVLGQGPQFIFQYYEKEERGRGNFPDRFSARQFPNYSSELNVNALLLGDSALYLCASSRSRIDKNIQYFGAGTRLSVL.

This clone has just one count. This chain uses TRBV6-1 with TRBJ2-5; D is ambiguous. V was shortened by 2 bases and J by 2 bases, with 12 bases between the two germline ends. CDR1 is MNHNS and CDR2 is SASEGT in the germline V gene. This CDR3 contains 15 residues. The CDR3 sequence is CASSEPAEVQETQYF. For the CDR3, the DNA is TGTGCCAGCAGTGAACCGGCAGAGGTGCAAGAGACCCAGTACTTC.

The rearrangement links TRBV7-8 to TRBJ1-3, with 7 positions matching TRBD1. Germline CDR1 is SGHVS and CDR2 is FQNEAQ. After removal of 5 bases from V and 4 bases from J, the junction contained 14 bases not matched to a gene. The CDR3 extends over 17 amino acids. CDR3 bases: TGTGCCAGCAGCCCCCTGACAGGGAGGAGTGCAGGAAACACCATATATTTT. Amino acids: CASSPLTGRSAGNTIYF. Supplemented by reference TRBV7-8 and TRBJ1-3, the full variable domain reads GAGVSQSPRYKVAKRGQDVALRCDPISGHVSLFWYQQALGQGPEFLTYFQNEAQLDKSGLPSDRFFAERPEGSVSTLKIQRTQQEDSAVYLCASSPLTGRSAGNTIYFGEGSWLTVV.

This clone has only one observation. The chain couples TRBV7-9 to TRBJ2-1; 7 positions agree with TRBD2. This CDR3 is 16 amino acids long. The junction had 5 bases not matched to a gene; V was cut back by 3 bases and J by 0 bases. Germline V gene sequence: CDR1 SEHNR, CDR2 FQNEAQ (reference sequence). The CDR3 DNA follows: TGTGCCAGCAGCTTTGTGAGCGGGGCCTCCTACAATGAGCAGTTCTTC. Amino acids: CASSFVSGASYNEQFF.

This chain links TRBV24-1 with TRBJ2-3; the match to TRBD2 covers 10 bases. The germline CDR1 and CDR2 sequences are KGHDR and SFDVKD. This CDR3 region has 16 residues. V trimming: 3 bases; J trimming: 1 base; junction bases outside the gene matches: 3. This chain's CDR3 is CATSDPGTSGTDTQYF. CDR3 coding DNA: TGTGCCACCAGTGATCCCGGGACTAGCGGCACAGATACGCAGTATTTT.

The chain combines TRBV10-1 with TRBJ2-1; D is tentatively TRBD1 or TRBD2 (5 bases each). Per germline, CDR1 WNHNN and CDR2 SYGVQD (reference sequence). The CDR3 extends over 15 amino acids. V dropped 3 bases and J dropped 0 bases, with 9 bases sitting between them. The CDR3 loop reads CASSEGTGSYNEQFF. In nucleotides, the CDR3 is TGCGCCAGCAGTGAAGGGACCGGCTCCTACAATGAGCAGTTCTTC.

This chain joins TRBV11-3 and TRBJ2-3; TRBD2 aligns across 12 bases. The germline V gene encodes CDR1 SGHNT and CDR2 YENEEA. V lost 1 base, J lost 5 bases, and 4 bases stayed unmatched. The CDR3 sequence is 16 residues long. The CDR3 loop reads CASSLASTSGGDTQYF. The CDR3 DNA sequence: TGTGCCAGCAGCTTAGCCTCGACTAGCGGGGGAGATACGCAGTATTTT. The variable domain in full, with the rest retrieved from reference TRBV11-3 and TRBJ2-3, is EAGVVQSPRYKIIEKKQPVAFWCNPISGHNTLYWYLQNLGQGPELLIRYENEEAVDDSQLPKDRFSAERLKGVDSTLKIQPAELGDSAVYLCASSLASTSGGDTQYFGPGTRLTVL.

V is TRBV14 and J is TRBJ2-1, with D uncertain. CDR1 and CDR2 (germline): SGHDN, FVKESK. The length of the CDR3 is 14 residues. Trimming removed 7 bases at V and 3 bases at J, with 13 bases between. CDR3 sequence (DNA): TGTGCCAGCACTGTGAACAGCAACTACAATGAGCAGTTCTTC. This sequence encodes CASTVNSNYNEQFF. Based on the CDR3 plus reference TRBV14 and TRBJ2-1, the full variable domain is EAGVTQFPSHSVIEKGQTVTLRCDPISGHDNLYWYRRVMGKEIKFLLHFVKESKQDESGMPNNRFLAERTGGTYSTLKVQPAELEDSGVYFCASTVNSNYNEQFFGPGTRLTVL.

The chain is built from TRBV24-1 and TRBJ2-3, with D possibly called TRBD1 or TRBD2 (7 bases each). V was shortened by 9 bases and J by 2 bases, with 20 bases between the two germline ends. Germline V lookup: CDR1 KGHDR, CDR2 SFDVKD. The CDR3 spans 16 residues. CDR3 sequence: CATGGRGDSSTDTQYF. The CDR3 bases are TGTGCCACCGGAGGGAGGGGGGACAGCTCCACAGATACGCAGTATTTT.

The chain is built from TRBV6-1 and TRBJ1-2; no reliable D call. V was cut by 3 bases and J by 6 bases, with 17 bases left in between. The germline V gene encodes CDR1 MNHNS and CDR2 SASEGT. The CDR3 consists of 15 residues. The CDR3 here is CASSDLRAAKNGYTF. The DNA of the CDR3 is TGTGCCAGCAGTGACCTAAGGGCCGCAAAGAATGGCTACACCTTC.

The CDR3 nucleotides read TGTGCCAGCAGCTTGTTGGACCTCAGTAGCAATCAGCCCCAGCATTTT. This sequence encodes CASSLLDLSSNQPQHF. V usage is TRBV5-5 and J usage is TRBJ1-5; D not resolved. This CDR3 spans 16 amino acids. Trimming left V 1 base short and J 0 bases short, with 11 bases between. Germline V gives CDR1 SGHKS, CDR2 YYEKEE (reference sequence).

This chain connects TRBV19 to TRBJ1-1; TRBD1 matches 7 bases. CDR3 length: 14 amino acids. The V gene's germline CDR1 is LNHDA and CDR2 SQIVND (reference sequence). The V and J ends lost 6 bases and 1 base, in that order; junction bases with no gene match: 5. The CDR3 is CASSRGDRNTEAFF. DNA of the CDR3: TGTGCCAGTAGCCGGGGGGACAGGAACACTGAAGCTTTCTTT.

The chain recombines TRBV19 with TRBJ2-3, with TRBD1 matching 7 bases. There are 16 residues in the CDR3. Germline V gene lookup returns CDR1 LNHDA and CDR2 SQIVND (reference sequence). J was trimmed by 3 bases and V by 6 bases; bases with no gene match: 12. CDR3 in amino acids: CASRYRGSPGTDTQYF. The CDR3 DNA reads TGTGCCAGTAGGTACAGGGGCTCCCCTGGGACAGATACGCAGTATTTT.

V and J are TRBV12-3 or TRBV12-4 and TRBJ2-7; 7 bases align to TRBD2. V lost 4 bases and J lost 2; bases outside the gene matches: 2. The CDR3 length is 13 residues. Written as DNA, the CDR3 is TGTGCCAGCAGTTCAGGACTAGCCTACGAGCAGTACTTC. This gives the protein CASSSGLAYEQYF.

This chain uses TRBV5-1 with TRBJ2-3, with D possibly matching TRBD2 (5 bases). The length of the CDR3 is 16 residues. Germline CDR1 is SGHRS and CDR2 is YFSETQ. The V end lost 3 bases, the J end lost 0 bases, and 14 bases lay between the germline ends. CDR3 amino acids: CASSSRTGSSTDTQYF. For the CDR3, the DNA is TGCGCCAGCAGCTCTAGGACGGGATCGAGCACAGATACGCAGTATTTT.

DNA for the CDR3: TGTGCCAGCAGCTTAGGAGCGGGGGGCCACAATGAGCAGTTCTTC. Encoded protein: CASSLGAGGHNEQFF. The V call is TRBV7-8, the J call TRBJ2-1; 9 bases align to TRBD2. After removal of 1 base from V and 5 bases from J, the junction contained 3 bases not matched to a gene. CDR3 length equals 15 residues. Germline lookup yields CDR1 SGHVS and CDR2 FQNEAQ.